This passage covers 4 T cell receptor beta chains from one sample sequenced in a study of blood T cell repertoires in COVID-19. The method was immunoSEQ multiplex PCR; TCRdb's version includes in-frame clones alone and lacks a portion of them. The sample includes approximately 470,000 clones, roughly nine tenths of them seen just once. Sequencing was done on a sample of PBMCs or T cells enriched from blood (not recorded which). The receptor source for this set is a woman aged 18-29 years who had recovered from COVID-19.

This chain joins TRBV9 and TRBJ1-2; maybe TRBD1 (6 bases). Germline CDR1 and CDR2: SGDLS and YYNGEE. This CDR3 region has 17 residues. Trimming took off 3 bases at V and 1 base at J, with 19 bases between the two ends. In DNA, the CDR3 is TGTGCCAGCAGCGCGACCCGGGACACAACTTATAACTATGGCTACACCTTC. Protein: CASSATRDTTYNYGYTF. Full variable domain (outside the CDR3, taken from reference TRBV9 and TRBJ1-2): DSGVTQTPKHLITATGQRVTLRCSPRSGDLSVYWYQQSLDQGLQFLIQYYNGEERAKGNILERFSAQQFPDLHSELNLSSLELGDSALYFCASSATRDTTYNYGYTFGSGTRLTVV.

V gene TRBV30 combines with J gene TRBJ2-3, with TRBD2 identical over 9 bases. The CDR3 contains 14 residues. V gave up 0 bases and J gave up 4 bases; unmatched junction bases: 2. The germline gives CDR1 GTSNPN, CDR2 SVGIG (reference sequence). For the CDR3, the DNA is TGTGCCTGGAGTGTTGCGGGGGGGCCAGATACGCAGTATTTT. Translation gives CAWSVAGGPDTQYF.

The V call is TRBV19, the J call TRBJ1-6; D might be TRBD1 (6 bases). Trimming removed 8 bases at V and 9 bases at J, with 23 bases between. The germline gives CDR1 LNHDA, CDR2 SQIVND (reference sequence). The length of the CDR3 is 16 residues. The CDR3 DNA is TGTGCCAGTTCGAACGCGGGGGGCGTGACGGGTTCACCCCTCCACTTT. Residues: CASSNAGGVTGSPLHF.

This chain connects TRBV7-9 to TRBJ2-5; 7 bases match TRBD2. This CDR3 has 17 amino acids. The V gene end was trimmed by 5 bases and the J gene end by 5 bases; junction bases not matched to a gene: 17. The germline gives CDR1 SEHNR, CDR2 FQNEAQ (reference sequence). CDR3 in amino acids: CASSPAGAGRTNETQYF. The CDR3 DNA reads TGTGCCAGCAGCCCTGCCGGGGCCGGGAGGACAAATGAGACCCAGTACTTC.